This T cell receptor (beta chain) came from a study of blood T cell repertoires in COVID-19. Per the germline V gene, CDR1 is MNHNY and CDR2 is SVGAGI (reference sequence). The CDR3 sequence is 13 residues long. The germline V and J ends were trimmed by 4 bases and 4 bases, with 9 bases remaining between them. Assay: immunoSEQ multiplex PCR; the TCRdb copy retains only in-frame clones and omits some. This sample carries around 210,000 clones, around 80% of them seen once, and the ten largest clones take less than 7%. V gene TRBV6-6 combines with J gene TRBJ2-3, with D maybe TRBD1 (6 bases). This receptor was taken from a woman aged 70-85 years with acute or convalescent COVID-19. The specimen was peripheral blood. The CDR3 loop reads CASSSQGPDTQYF. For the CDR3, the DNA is TGTGCCAGCAGTTCCCAGGGGCCAGATACGCAGTATTTT.